The sequence of this T cell receptor beta chain was determined in a study of cytomegalovirus exposure and HLA in healthy donors. In regard to this clone: Its antigen remains unidentified.

The PCR contained 60 Vbeta and 13 Jbeta primers. Here immunoSEQ multiplex PCR was the method, and the copy in TCRdb shows in-frame clones only, minus some. This sample carries 80,000 to 100,000 clones, just under 80% of them seen once, and the ten largest clones take less than 8%. The CDR3 loop spans 13 amino acids. Trimming took 3 bases from V and 8 from J, leaving 13 bases between them. The V gene's germline CDR1 is LNHDA and CDR2 SQIVND (reference sequence). Notes on the study in general: The authors considered a cluster of highly shared sequence variants likely to be a sequencing artifact.

This receptor was identified in a man younger than 40 in good health and CMV-seronegative. Sequences were obtained from PBMCs. The rearrangement links TRBV19 to TRBJ2-5; D is possibly TRBD2 (6 bases). CDR3 protein: CASSIGWGETQYF. The CDR3 nucleotides read TGTGCCAGTAGTATCGGCTGGGGGGAAACCCAGTACTTC.